This paragraph covers one T cell receptor beta chain sequence. Reprocessing the 5' RACE reads, TCRdb reports a single entry for every CDR3 protein and omits DNA. Its listing shows 400,000 or so distinct CDR3 sequences. The CDR3 is 13 amino acids. The germline V gene encodes CDR1 SQVTM and CDR2 ANQGSEA. This sample stems from a study of T cells expressing NK-cell markers. Sequenced: blood T cells: a sorted CD56 or NKG2C T cell subset, CD4+ or CD8+ T cells, or bulk PBMC T cells (not recorded which). The chain employs TRBV29-1 and TRBJ2-1; the TCRdb D gene call, TRBD1, has no DNA to confirm it. The clonotype originates from a woman aged 45-65 years in good health. This CDR3 reads CSVTGDAYNEQFF.